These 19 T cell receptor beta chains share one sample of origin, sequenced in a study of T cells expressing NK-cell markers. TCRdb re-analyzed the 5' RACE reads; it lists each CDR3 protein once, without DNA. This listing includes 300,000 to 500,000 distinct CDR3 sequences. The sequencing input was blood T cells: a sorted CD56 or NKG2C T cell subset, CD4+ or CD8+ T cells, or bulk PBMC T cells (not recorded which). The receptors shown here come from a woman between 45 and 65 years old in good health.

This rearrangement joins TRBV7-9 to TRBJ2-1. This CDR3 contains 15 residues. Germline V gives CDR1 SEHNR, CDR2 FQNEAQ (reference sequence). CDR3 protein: CASSHSGSSYNEQFF.

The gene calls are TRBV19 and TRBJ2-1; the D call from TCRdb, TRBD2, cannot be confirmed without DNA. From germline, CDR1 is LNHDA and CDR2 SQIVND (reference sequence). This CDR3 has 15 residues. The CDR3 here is CASSITGLEYNEQFF.

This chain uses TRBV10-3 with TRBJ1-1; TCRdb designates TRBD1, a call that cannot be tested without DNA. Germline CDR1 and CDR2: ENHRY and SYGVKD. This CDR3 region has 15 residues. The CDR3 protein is CAISDPGPPNTEAFF.

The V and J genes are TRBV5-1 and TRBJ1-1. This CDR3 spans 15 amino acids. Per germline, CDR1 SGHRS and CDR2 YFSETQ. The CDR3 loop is CASSLGSRMNTEAFF.

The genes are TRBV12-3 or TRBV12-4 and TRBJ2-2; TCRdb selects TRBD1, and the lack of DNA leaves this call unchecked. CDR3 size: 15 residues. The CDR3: CASRRDRLSTGELFF.

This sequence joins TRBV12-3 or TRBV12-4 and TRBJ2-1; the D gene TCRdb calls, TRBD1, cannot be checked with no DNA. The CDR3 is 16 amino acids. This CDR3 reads CASRPQGGGPYNEQFF.

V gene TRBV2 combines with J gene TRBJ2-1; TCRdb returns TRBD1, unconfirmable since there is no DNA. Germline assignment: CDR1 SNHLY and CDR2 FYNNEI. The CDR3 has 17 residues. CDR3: CANWRRGELDTYNEQFF.

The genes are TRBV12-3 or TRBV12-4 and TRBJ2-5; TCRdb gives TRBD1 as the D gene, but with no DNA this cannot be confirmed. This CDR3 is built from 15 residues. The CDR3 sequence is CASTPLEGLVETQYF.

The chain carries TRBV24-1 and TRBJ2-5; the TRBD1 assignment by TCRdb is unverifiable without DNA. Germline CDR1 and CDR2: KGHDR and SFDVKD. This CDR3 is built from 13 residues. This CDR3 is CATSTGRQETQYF.

The CDR3 loop reads CSAPTGNEQFF. The chain uses TRBV20-1 and TRBJ2-1; the TCRdb call, TRBD1, lacks DNA for checking. CDR3 length equals 11 residues. Germline lookup yields CDR1 DFQATT and CDR2 SNEGSKA (reference sequence).

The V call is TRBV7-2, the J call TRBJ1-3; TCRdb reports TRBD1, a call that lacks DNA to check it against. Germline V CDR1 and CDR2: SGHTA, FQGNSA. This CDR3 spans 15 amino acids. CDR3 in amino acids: CASSLGVGAGNTIYF.

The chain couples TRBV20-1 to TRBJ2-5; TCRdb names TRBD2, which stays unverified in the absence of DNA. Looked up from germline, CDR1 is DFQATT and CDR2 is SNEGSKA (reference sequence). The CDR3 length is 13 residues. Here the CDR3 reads CSDEREARETQYF.

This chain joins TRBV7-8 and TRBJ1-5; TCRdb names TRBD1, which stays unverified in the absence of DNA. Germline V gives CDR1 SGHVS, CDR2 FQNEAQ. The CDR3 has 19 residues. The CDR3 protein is CASSQGRGPRRTSNQPQHF. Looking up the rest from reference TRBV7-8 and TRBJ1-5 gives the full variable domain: GAGVSQSPRYKVAKRGQDVALRCDPISGHVSLFWYQQALGQGPEFLTYFQNEAQLDKSGLPSDRFFAERPEGSVSTLKIQRTQQEDSAVYLCASSQGRGPRRTSNQPQHFGDGTRLSIL.

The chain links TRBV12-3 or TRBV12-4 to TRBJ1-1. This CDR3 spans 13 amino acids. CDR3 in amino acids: CASSPQGGREAFF.

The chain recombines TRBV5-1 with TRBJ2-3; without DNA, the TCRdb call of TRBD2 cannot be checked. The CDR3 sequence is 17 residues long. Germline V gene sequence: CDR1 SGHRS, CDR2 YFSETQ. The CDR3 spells CASSQGRTSGSADTQYF.

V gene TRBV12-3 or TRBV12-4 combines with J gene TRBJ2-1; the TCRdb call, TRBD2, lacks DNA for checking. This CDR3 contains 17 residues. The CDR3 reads CASSFQRLAGLGDEQFF.

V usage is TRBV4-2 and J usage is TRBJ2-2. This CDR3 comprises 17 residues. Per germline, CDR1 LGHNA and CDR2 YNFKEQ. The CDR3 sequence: CASSQVDPGKNTGELFF.

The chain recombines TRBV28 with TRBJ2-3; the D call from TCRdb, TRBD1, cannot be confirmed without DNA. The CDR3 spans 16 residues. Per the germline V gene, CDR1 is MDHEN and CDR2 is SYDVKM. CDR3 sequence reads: CASSLNWQGVTDTQYF.

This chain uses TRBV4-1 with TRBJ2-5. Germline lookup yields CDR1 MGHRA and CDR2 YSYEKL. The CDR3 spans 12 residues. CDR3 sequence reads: CASSQGFETQYF.